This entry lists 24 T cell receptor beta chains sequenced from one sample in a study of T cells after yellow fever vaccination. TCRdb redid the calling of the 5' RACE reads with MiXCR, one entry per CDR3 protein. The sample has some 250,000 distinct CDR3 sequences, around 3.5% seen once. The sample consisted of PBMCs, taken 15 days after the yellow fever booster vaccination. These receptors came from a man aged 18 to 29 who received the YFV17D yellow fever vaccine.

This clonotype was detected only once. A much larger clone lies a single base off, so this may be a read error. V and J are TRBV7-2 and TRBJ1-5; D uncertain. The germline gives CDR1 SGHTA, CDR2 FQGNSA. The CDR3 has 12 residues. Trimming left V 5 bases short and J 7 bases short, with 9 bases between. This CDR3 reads CASSTPGQPQHF. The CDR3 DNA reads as TGTGCCAGCAGCACCCCGGGGCAGCCCCAGCATTTT.

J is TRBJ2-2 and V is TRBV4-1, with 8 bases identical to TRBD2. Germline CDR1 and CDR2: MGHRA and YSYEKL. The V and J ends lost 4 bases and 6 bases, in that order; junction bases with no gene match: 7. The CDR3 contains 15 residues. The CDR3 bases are TGCGCCAGCAGCCCCCCGGGGGGGCGCGCCGGGGAGCTGTTTTTT. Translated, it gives CASSPPGGRAGELFF.

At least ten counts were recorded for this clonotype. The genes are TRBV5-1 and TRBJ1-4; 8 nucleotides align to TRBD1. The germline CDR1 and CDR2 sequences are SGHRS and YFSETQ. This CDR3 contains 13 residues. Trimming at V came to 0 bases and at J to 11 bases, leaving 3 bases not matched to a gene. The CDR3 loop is CASSLGWTGKLFF. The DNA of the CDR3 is TGCGCCAGCAGCTTGGGCTGGACAGGGAAACTGTTTTTT. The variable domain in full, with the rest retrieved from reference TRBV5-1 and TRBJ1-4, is KAGVTQTPRYLIKTRGQQVTLSCSPISGHRSVSWYQQTPGQGLQFLFEYFSETQRNKGNFPGRFSGRQFSNSRSEMNVSTLELGDSALYLCASSLGWTGKLFFGSGTQLSVL.

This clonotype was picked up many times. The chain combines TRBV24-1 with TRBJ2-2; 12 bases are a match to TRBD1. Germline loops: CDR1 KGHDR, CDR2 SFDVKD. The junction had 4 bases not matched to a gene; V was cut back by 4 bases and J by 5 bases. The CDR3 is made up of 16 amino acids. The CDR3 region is CATSDRDRGQTGELFF. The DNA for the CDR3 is TGTGCCACCAGTGACAGGGACAGGGGGCAAACCGGGGAGCTGTTTTTT.

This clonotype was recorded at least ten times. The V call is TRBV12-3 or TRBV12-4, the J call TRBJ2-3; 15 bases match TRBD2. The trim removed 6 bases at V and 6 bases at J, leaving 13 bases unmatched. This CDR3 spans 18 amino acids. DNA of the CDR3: TGTGCCAGCAGCAATCAAAGAAGGGGACTAGCGGGGGGCGATACGCAGTATTTT. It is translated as CASSNQRRGLAGGDTQYF.

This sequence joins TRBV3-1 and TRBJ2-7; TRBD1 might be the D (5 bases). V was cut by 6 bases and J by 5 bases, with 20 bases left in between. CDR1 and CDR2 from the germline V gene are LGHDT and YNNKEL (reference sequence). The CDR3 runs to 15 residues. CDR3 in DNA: TGTGCCAGCAGTGGGGCAAGTCTTATGTGGAACGAGCAGTACTTC. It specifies CASSGASLMWNEQYF.

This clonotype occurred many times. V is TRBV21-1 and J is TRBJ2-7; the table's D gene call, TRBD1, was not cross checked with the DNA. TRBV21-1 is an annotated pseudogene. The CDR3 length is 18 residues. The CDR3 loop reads CASSKWRYRDRGIYEQYF. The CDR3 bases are TGTGCCAGCAGCAAATGGCGGTACCGGGACAGGGGTATCTACGAGCAGTACTTC.

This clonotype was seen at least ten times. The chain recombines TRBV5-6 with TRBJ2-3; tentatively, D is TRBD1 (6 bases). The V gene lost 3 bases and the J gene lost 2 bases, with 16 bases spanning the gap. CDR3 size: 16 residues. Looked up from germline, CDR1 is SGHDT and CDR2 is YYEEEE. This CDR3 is CASSSRITGSTDTQYF. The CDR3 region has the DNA TGTGCCAGCAGCTCTCGCATCACAGGGTCCACAGATACGCAGTATTTT.

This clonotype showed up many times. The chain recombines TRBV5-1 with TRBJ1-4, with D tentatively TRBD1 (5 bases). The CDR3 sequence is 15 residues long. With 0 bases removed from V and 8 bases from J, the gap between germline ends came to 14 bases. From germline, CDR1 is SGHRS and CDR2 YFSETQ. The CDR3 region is CASSLDWNRDEKLFF. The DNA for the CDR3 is TGCGCCAGCAGCTTGGATTGGAATAGGGACGAAAAACTGTTTTTT.

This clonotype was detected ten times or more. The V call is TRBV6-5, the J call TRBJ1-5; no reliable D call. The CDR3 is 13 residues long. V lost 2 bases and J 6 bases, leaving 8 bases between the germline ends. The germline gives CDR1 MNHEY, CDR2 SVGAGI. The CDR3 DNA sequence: TGTGCCAGCAGTTACGGATTGGGTCAGCCCCAGCATTTT. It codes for CASSYGLGQPQHF.

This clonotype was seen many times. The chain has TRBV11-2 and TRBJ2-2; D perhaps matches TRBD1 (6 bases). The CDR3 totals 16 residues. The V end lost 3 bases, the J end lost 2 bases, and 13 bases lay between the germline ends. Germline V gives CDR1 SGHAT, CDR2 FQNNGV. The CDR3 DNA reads TGTGCCAGCAGCTTTCTTCAGGGGACCAACACCGGGGAGCTGTTTTTT. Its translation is CASSFLQGTNTGELFF. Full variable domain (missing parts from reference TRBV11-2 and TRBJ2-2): EAGVAQSPRYKIIEKRQSVAFWCNPISGHATLYWYQQILGQGPKLLIQFQNNGVVDDSQLPKDRFSAERLKGVDSTLKIQPAKLEDSAVYLCASSFLQGTNTGELFFGEGSRLTVL.

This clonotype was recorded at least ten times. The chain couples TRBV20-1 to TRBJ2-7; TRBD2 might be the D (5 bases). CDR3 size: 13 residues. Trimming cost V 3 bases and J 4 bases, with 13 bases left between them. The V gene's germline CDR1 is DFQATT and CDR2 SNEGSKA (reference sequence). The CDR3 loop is CSASTGIRYEQYV. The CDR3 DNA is TGCAGTGCTAGTACGGGGATCAGGTACGAGCAGTACGTC.

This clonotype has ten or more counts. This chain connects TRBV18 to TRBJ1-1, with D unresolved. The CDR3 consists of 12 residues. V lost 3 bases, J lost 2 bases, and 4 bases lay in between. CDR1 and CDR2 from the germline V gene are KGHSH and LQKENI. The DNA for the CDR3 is TGTGCCAGCTCACCCTTCAACACTGAAGCTTTCTTT. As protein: CASSPFNTEAFF.

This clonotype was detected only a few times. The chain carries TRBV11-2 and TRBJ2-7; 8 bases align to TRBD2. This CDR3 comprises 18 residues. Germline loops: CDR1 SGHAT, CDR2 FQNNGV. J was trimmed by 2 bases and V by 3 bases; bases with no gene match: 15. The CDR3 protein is CASSFPPGTSDSPYEQYV. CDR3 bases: TGTGCCAGCAGCTTCCCCCCCGGGACTAGTGATTCCCCCTACGAGCAGTACGTC.

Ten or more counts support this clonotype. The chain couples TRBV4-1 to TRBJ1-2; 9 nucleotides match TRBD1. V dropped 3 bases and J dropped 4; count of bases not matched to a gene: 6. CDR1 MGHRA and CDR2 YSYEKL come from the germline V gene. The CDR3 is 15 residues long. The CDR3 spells CASSHRSTGGYGYTF. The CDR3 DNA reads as TGCGCCAGCAGCCATCGGTCGACAGGGGGCTATGGCTACACCTTC.

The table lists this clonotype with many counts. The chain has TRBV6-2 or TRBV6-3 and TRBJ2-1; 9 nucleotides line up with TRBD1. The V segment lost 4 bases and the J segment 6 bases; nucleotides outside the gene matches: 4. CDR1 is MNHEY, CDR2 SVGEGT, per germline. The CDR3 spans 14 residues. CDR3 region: CASSSGTGINEQFF. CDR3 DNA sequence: TGTGCCAGCAGTTCCGGGACAGGGATCAATGAGCAGTTCTTC.

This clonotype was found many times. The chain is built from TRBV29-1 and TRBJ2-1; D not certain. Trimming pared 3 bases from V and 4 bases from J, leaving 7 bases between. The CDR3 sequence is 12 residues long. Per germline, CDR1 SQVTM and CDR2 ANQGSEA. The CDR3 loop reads CSVELSYNEQFF. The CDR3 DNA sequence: TGCAGCGTTGAGTTGTCATACAATGAGCAGTTCTTC.

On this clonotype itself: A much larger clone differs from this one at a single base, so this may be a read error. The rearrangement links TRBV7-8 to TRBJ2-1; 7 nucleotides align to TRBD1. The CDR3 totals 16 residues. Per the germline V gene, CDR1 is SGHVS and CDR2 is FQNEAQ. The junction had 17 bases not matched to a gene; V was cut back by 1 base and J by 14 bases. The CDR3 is CASSLEGARFPLAEFF. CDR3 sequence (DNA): TGTGCCAGCAGCTTAGAGGGGGCCCGCTTCCCCCTAGCCGAGTTCTTC.

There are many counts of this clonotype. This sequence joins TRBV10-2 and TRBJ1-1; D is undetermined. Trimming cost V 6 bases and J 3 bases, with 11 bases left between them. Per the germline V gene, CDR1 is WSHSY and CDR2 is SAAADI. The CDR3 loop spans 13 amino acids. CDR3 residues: CASSYSSYTEAFF. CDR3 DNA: TGCGCCAGCAGCTACTCAAGCTACACTGAAGCTTTCTTT.

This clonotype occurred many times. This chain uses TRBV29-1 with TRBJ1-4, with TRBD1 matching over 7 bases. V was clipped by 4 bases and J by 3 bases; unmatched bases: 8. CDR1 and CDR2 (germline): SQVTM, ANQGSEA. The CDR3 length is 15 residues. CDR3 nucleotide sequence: TGCAGCGTTGGGAGACAGGGTGCGGCTAATGAAAAACTGTTTTTT. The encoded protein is CSVGRQGAANEKLFF.

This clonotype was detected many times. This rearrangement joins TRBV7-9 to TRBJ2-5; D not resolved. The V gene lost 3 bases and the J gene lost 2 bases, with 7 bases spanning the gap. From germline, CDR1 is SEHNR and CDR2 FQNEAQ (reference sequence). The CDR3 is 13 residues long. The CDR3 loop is CASSFYSQETQYF. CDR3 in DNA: TGTGCCAGCAGCTTTTACTCTCAAGAGACCCAGTACTTC.

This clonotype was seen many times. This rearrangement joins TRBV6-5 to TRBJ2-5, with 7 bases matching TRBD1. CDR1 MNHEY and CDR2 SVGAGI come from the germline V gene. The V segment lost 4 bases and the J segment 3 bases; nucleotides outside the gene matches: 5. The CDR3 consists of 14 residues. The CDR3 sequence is CASSFGQEEETQYF. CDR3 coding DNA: TGTGCCAGCAGTTTCGGACAGGAAGAAGAGACCCAGTACTTC.

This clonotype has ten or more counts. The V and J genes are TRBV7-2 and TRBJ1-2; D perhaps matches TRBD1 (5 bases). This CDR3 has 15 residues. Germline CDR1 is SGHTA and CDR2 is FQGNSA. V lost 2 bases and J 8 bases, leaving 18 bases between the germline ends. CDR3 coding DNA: TGTGCCAGCAGCTTATTGGTGGGGACGCCGGGGGGCTACACCTTC. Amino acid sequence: CASSLLVGTPGGYTF.

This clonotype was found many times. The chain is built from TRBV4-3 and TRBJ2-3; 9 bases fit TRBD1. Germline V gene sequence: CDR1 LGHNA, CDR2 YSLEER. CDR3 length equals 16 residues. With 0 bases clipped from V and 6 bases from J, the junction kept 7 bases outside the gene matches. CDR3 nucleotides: TGCGCCAGCAGCCAAGAGGCACAGGGGGCGGCGGATACGCAGTATTTT. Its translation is CASSQEAQGAADTQYF.